The TCR beta chain under discussion was sequenced for a study of CD8 T cells in Susac syndrome. At the level of the study: Roughly 6 sequenced Susac syndrome patients had clinically active disease, while eight or nine were in remission.

Trimming pared 3 bases from V and 7 bases from J, leaving 18 bases between. From germline, CDR1 is LGHDT and CDR2 YNNKEL (reference sequence). The CDR3 runs 15 residues. RNA in amounts of about 0.5 to 1 ug was reverse transcribed with random hexamers. TCRdb independently ran MiXCR on the immunoSEQ multiplex PCR reads; one entry per CDR3 protein. Here the sample spans about 190,000 distinct CDR3 sequences, roughly 94% being singletons. The authors sequenced TCR beta from blood CD8+ and CD4+ T cells. This receptor was taken from a human donor with Susac syndrome. Material: CD8+ T cells from PBMCs. The V call is TRBV3-1, the J call TRBJ1-1; a possible D gene is TRBD1 (5 bases). The CDR3 region is CASSQAGPIPLEAFF. The CDR3 nucleotides are TGTGCCAGCAGCCAGGCGGGACCGATACCCCTTGAAGCTTTCTTT.